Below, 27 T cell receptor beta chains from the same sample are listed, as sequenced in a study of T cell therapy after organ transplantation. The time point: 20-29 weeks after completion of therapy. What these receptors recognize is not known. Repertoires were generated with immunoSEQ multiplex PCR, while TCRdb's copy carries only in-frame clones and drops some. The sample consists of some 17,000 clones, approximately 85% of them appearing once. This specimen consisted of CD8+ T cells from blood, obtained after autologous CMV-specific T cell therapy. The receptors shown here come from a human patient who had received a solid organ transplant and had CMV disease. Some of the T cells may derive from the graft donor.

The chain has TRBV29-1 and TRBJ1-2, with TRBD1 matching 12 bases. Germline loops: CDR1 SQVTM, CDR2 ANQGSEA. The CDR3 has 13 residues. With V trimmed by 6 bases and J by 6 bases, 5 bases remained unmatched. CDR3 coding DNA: TGCAGCGTACCGGGACAGGGGGCTGATGGCTACACCTTC. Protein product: CSVPGQGADGYTF.

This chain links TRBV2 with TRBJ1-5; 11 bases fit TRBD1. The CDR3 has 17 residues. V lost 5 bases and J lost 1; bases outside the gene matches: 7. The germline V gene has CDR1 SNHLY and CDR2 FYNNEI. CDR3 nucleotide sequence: TGTGCCAGCAGTTGGACAGGGGGCGGGATAAGCAATCAGCCCCAGCATTTT. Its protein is CASSWTGGGISNQPQHF.

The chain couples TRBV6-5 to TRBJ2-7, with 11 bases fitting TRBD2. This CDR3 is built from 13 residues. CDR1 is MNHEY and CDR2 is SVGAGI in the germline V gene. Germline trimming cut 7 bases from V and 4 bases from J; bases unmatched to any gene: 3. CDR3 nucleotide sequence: TGTGCCAGCAATTTAGCGGGAGGGTACGAGCAGTACTTC. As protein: CASNLAGGYEQYF.

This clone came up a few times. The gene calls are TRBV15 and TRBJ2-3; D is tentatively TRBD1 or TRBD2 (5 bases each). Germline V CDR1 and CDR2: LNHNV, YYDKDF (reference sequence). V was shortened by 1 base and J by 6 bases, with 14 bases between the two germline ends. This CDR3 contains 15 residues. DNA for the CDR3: TGTGCCACCAGCAGAGTCGGGACGCCAGGGGATACGCAGTATTTT. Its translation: CATSRVGTPGDTQYF.

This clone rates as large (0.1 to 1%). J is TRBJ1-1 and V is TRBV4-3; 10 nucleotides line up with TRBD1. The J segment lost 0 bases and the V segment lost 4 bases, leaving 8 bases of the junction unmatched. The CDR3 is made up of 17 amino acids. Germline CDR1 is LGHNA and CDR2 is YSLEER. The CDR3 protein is CASSPWGTGDLNTEAFF. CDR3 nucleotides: TGCGCCAGCAGCCCATGGGGGACAGGGGACTTGAACACTGAAGCTTTCTTT.

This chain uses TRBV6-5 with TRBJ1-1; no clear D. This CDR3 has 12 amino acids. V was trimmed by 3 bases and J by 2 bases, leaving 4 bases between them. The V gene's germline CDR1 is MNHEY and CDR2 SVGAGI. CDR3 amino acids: CASSYSNTEAFF. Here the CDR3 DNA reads TGTGCCAGCAGTTATAGTAACACTGAAGCTTTCTTT.

For the CDR3, the DNA is TGTGCCAGCAGCTTGCAAGGTTCTCAGCCCCAGCATTTT. Translated: CASSLQGSQPQHF. The chain employs TRBV2 and TRBJ1-5; D remains unclear. The germline V gene encodes CDR1 SNHLY and CDR2 FYNNEI. CDR3 length equals 13 residues. V was clipped by 6 bases and J by 6 bases, with 12 bases between them.

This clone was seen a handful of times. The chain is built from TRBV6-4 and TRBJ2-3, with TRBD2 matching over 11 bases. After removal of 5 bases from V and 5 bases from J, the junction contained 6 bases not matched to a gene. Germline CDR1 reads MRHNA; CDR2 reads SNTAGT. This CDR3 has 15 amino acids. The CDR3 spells CASSLTSGSGDTQYF. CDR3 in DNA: TGTGCCAGCAGTCTAACTAGCGGGAGTGGAGATACGCAGTATTTT.

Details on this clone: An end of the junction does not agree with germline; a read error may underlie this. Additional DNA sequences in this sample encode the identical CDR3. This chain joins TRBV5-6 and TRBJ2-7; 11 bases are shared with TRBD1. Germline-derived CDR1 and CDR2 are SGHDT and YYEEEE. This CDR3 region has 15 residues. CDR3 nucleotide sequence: TGCGCCAGCAGCTGGGGGGGACAGGGGGTTTTTGAGCAGTACTTC. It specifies CASSWGGQGVFEQYF.

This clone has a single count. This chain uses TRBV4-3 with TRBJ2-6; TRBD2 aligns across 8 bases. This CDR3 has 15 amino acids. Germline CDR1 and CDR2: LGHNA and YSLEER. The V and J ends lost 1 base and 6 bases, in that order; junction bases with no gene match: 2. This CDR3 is CASSQGAGEANVLTF. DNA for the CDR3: TGCGCCAGCAGCCAAGGAGCGGGGGAGGCCAACGTCCTGACTTTC.

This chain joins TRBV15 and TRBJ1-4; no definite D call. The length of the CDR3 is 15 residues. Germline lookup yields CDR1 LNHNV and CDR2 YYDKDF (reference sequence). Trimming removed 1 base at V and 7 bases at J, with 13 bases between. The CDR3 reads CATSRARQVVEKLFF. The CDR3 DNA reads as TGTGCCACCAGCAGAGCCCGGCAGGTGGTTGAAAAACTGTTTTTT.

For the CDR3, the DNA is TGTGCCAGCAGCTTCCGGGAGGGCCTCGTCAATGAGCAGTTCTTC. Protein: CASSFREGLVNEQFF. J is TRBJ2-1 and V is TRBV11-3, with 8 bases matching TRBD2. The germline V gene encodes CDR1 SGHNT and CDR2 YENEEA. V dropped 3 bases and J dropped 6; count of bases not matched to a gene: 7. The CDR3 is made up of 15 amino acids.

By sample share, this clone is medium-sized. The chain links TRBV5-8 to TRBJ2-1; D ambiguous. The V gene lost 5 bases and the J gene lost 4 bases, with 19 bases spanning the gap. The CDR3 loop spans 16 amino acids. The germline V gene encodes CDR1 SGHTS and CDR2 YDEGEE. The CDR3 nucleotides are TGTGCCAGCAGAATTTCTCCATCCGCCATATACAATGAGCAGTTCTTC. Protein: CASRISPSAIYNEQFF.

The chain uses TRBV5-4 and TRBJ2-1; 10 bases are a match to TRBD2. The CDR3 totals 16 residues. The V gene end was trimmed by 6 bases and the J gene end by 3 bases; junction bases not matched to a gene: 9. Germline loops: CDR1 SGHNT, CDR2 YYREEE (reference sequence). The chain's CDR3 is CASIDRTSGNYNEQFF. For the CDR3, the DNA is TGTGCCAGCATCGACAGGACTAGCGGTAACTACAATGAGCAGTTCTTC.

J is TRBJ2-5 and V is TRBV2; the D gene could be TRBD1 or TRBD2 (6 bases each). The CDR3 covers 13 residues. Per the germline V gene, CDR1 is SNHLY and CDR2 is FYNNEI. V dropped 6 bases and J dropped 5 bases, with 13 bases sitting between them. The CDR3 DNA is TGTGCCAGCAGGGGGGGCTCCTTGGAGACCCAGTACTTC. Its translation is CASRGGSLETQYF.

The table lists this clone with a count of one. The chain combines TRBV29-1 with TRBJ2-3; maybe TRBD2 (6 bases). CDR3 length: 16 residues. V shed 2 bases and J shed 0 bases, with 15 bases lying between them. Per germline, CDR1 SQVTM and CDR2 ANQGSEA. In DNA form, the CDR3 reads TGCAGCGTTGAAACGCTAGCGCGAGAAAGCACAGATACGCAGTATTTT. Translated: CSVETLARESTDTQYF.

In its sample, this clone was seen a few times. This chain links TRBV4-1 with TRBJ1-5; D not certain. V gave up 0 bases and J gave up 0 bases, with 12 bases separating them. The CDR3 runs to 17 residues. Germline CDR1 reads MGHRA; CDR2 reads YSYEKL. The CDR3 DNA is TGCGCCAGCAGCCAAGAAAACCGGATATATAGCAATCAGCCCCAGCATTTT. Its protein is CASSQENRIYSNQPQHF.

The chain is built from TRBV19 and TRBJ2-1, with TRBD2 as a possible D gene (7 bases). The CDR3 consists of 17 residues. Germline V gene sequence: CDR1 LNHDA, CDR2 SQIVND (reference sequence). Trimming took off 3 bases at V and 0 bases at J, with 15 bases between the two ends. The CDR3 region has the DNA TGTGCCAGTAGTATCCCCTGGGGGGGCAGCTCCTACAATGAGCAGTTCTTC. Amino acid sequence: CASSIPWGGSSYNEQFF.

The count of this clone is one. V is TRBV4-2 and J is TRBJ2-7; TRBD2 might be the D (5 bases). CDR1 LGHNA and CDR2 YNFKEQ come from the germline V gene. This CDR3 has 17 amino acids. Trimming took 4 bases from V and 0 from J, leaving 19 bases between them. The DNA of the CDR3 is TGTGCCAGCAGCCCAACTGGGCTAGCTGAGAGCTCCTACGAGCAGTACTTC. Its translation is CASSPTGLAESSYEQYF.

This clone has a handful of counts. Here the CDR3 DNA reads TGTGCCAGCAGCCACGACGGTTATAGCAATCAGCCCCAGCATTTT. Translation: CASSHDGYSNQPQHF. The rearrangement links TRBV5-8 to TRBJ1-5; D call uncertain. This CDR3 region has 15 residues. The germline V and J ends were trimmed by 4 bases and 0 bases, with 11 bases remaining between them. CDR1 and CDR2 from the germline V gene are SGHTS and YDEGEE.

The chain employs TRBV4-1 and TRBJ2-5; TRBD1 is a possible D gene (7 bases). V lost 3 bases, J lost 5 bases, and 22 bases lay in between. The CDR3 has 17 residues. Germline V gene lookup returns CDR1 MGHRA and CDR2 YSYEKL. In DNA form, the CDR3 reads TGCGCCAGCAGCCACCTGGGTGCAGGGGGGAGTTTGGAGACCCAGTACTTC. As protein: CASSHLGAGGSLETQYF.

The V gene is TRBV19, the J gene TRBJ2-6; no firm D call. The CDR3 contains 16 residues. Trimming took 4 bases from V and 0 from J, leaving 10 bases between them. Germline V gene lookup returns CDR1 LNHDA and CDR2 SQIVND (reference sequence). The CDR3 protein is CASSTGLNSGANVLTF. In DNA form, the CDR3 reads TGTGCCAGTAGTACAGGCCTTAACTCTGGGGCCAACGTCCTGACTTTC.

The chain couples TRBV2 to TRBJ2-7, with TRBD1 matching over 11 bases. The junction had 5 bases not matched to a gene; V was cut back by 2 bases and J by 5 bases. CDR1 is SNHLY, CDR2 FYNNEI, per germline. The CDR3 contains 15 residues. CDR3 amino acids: CASSEWDRGSHEQYF. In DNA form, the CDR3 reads TGTGCCAGCAGTGAATGGGACAGGGGGTCCCACGAGCAGTACTTC.

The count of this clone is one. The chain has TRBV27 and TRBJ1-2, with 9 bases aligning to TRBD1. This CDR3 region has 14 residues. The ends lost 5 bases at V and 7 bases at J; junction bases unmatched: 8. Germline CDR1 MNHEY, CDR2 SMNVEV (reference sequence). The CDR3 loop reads CASSLGGTGIGYTF. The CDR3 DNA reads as TGTGCCAGCAGTCTTGGGGGGACAGGGATTGGCTACACCTTC.

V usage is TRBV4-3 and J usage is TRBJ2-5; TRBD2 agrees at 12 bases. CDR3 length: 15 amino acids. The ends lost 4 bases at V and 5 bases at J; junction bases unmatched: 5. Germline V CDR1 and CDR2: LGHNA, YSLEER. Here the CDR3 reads CASSRTSGGRETQYF. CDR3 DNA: TGCGCCAGCAGCCGTACTAGCGGGGGGCGGGAGACCCAGTACTTC.

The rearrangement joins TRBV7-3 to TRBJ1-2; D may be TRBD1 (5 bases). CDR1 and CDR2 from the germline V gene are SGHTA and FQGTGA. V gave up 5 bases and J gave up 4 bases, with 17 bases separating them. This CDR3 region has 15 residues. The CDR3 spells CASSRIRDSGYGYTF. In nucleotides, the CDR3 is TGTGCCAGCAGCCGCATCAGGGATTCCGGCTATGGCTACACCTTC.

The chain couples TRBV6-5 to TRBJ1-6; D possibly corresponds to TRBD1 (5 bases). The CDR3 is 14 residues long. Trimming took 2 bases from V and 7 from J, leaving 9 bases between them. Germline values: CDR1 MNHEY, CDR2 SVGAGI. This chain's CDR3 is CASSYGGSNSPLHF. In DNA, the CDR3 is TGTGCCAGCAGTTACGGGGGTTCCAATTCACCCCTCCACTTT.